Listed here are 14 T cell receptor beta chains from one sample, sequenced in a study of cytomegalovirus exposure and HLA in healthy donors. The PCR was carried out with 60 Vbeta primers and 13 Jbeta primers. Data came from immunoSEQ multiplex PCR; TCRdb stores just in-frame clones and leaves some out. The profile shows about 93,000 clones, 82% of them singletons. Sequencing was carried out using PBMCs. The source is a man aged 45-60 years in good health and CMV-seronegative.

This chain links TRBV9 with TRBJ2-2; D remains unclear. CDR1 is SGDLS and CDR2 is YYNGEE in the germline V gene. Trimming removed 4 bases at V and 1 base at J, with 14 bases between. The CDR3 sequence is 16 residues long. CDR3 bases: TGTGCCAGCAGCCCCCGACGAGGCGGGAACACCGGGGAGCTGTTTTTT. Its translation is CASSPRRGGNTGELFF.

V gene TRBV27 combines with J gene TRBJ1-1; no clear D. Germline V gives CDR1 MNHEY, CDR2 SMNVEV (reference sequence). V was clipped by 3 bases and J by 1 base, with 9 bases between them. CDR3 length: 14 amino acids. The CDR3 region has the DNA TGTGCCAGCAGTTTCCGGGCGGGGAACACTGAAGCTTTCTTT. Its protein product is CASSFRAGNTEAFF.

V gene TRBV25-1 combines with J gene TRBJ2-1; unclear D gene. There are 13 residues in the CDR3. Germline CDR1 is MGHDK and CDR2 is SYGVNS. Trimming removed 10 bases at V and 3 bases at J, with 13 bases between. This chain's CDR3 is CAIPPADYNEQFF. CDR3 coding DNA: TGTGCCATACCCCCGGCGGACTACAATGAGCAGTTCTTC.

The V call is TRBV11-2, the J call TRBJ1-1; 7 nucleotides match TRBD1. This CDR3 has 15 residues. Germline V gives CDR1 SGHAT, CDR2 FQNNGV. V trimming: 5 bases; J trimming: 10 bases; junction bases outside the gene matches: 16. This CDR3 is CASSNLTRDSRGAFF. The CDR3 DNA sequence: TGTGCCAGCAGCAACCTAACTCGGGACAGTCGAGGAGCTTTCTTT.

The chain carries TRBV28 and TRBJ2-7; D is unresolved. The CDR3 totals 13 residues. V was trimmed by 10 bases and J by 2 bases, leaving 15 bases between them. From germline, CDR1 is MDHEN and CDR2 SYDVKM. CDR3 protein: CATATASAYEQYF. The CDR3 bases are TGTGCCACCGCAACAGCCTCCGCCTACGAGCAGTACTTC. Complete variable domain (other parts from reference TRBV28 and TRBJ2-7): DVKVTQSSRYLVKRTGEKVFLECVQDMDHENMFWYRQDPGLGLRLIYFSYDVKMKEKGDIPEGYSVSREKKERFSLILESASTNQTSMYLCATATASAYEQYFGPGTRLTVT.

The J gene is TRBJ2-7, the V gene TRBV27, with no clear D. CDR3 length: 13 amino acids. The V and J ends lost 4 bases and 1 base respectively, with 8 bases between them. Germline V gives CDR1 MNHEY, CDR2 SMNVEV (reference sequence). CDR3 coding DNA: TGTGCCAGCAGTTCCTCTAGGTCCTACGAGCAGTACTTC. It is translated as CASSSSRSYEQYF.

This chain joins TRBV7-6 and TRBJ2-7; TRBD2 matches 7 bases. The V segment lost 1 base and the J segment 6 bases; nucleotides outside the gene matches: 15. The CDR3 sequence is 17 residues long. From germline, CDR1 is SGHVS and CDR2 FNYEAQ. The CDR3 loop reads CASSLEVAGAYPSEQYF. The DNA of the CDR3 is TGTGCCAGCAGCTTAGAGGTTGCGGGAGCGTACCCTTCCGAGCAGTACTTC.

The rearrangement joins TRBV6-5 to TRBJ2-1, with 7 bases fitting TRBD2. J was trimmed by 6 bases and V by 5 bases; bases with no gene match: 4. This CDR3 has 13 residues. Per germline, CDR1 MNHEY and CDR2 SVGAGI. The CDR3: CASSQREGNEQFF. CDR3 sequence (DNA): TGTGCCAGCAGTCAGCGGGAAGGCAATGAGCAGTTCTTC.

This clone was found a few times. The rearrangement joins TRBV4-2 to TRBJ2-2, with a tentative D call TRBD2 (5 bases). Trimming pared 0 bases from V and 7 bases from J, leaving 18 bases between. The CDR3 spans 17 residues. Germline V gene lookup returns CDR1 LGHNA and CDR2 YNFKEQ. The CDR3 sequence is CASSQERMASRDGELFF. The CDR3 DNA is TGTGCCAGCAGCCAAGAAAGGATGGCTAGCCGGGACGGGGAGCTGTTTTTT.

The CDR3 coding sequence is TGTCTCTCAAAACCGGGACAGGGAACCTACGAGCAGTACTTC. Translated, it gives CLSKPGQGTYEQYF. V gene TRBV6-1 combines with J gene TRBJ2-7; 9 positions agree with TRBD1. This CDR3 is 14 amino acids long. The V gene's germline CDR1 is MNHNS and CDR2 SASEGT.

This clone was seen a single time. The chain has TRBV5-4 and TRBJ2-3, with 8 nucleotides matching TRBD1. Germline V gives CDR1 SGHNT, CDR2 YYREEE (reference sequence). Germline trimming cut 0 bases from V and 4 bases from J; bases unmatched to any gene: 4. This CDR3 is 15 amino acids long. DNA of the CDR3: TGTGCCAGCAGCTTGGCGGGACAGGCCCCAGATACGCAGTATTTT. Its protein product is CASSLAGQAPDTQYF. The full variable domain, in which reference TRBV5-4 and TRBJ2-3 provide the parts outside the CDR3, is ETGVTQSPTHLIKTRGQQVTLRCSSQSGHNTVSWYQQALGQGPQFIFQYYREEENGRGNFPPRFSGLQFPNYSSELNVNALELDDSALYLCASSLAGQAPDTQYFGPGTRLTVL.

The V gene is TRBV5-4, the J gene TRBJ1-2; D possibly corresponds to TRBD1 (6 bases). The CDR3 totals 12 residues. Germline CDR1 reads SGHNT; CDR2 reads YYREEE (reference sequence). V was pared by 9 bases and J by 8 bases, with 17 bases between. CDR3 loop: CATTSGVSGYTF. The DNA for the CDR3 is TGTGCCACCACCTCAGGGGTCTCCGGCTACACCTTC.

The rearrangement links TRBV7-2 to TRBJ1-4; 8 nucleotides match TRBD1. The CDR3 is 14 amino acids. V trimming: 6 bases; J trimming: 8 bases; junction bases outside the gene matches: 8. Germline CDR1 reads SGHTA; CDR2 reads FQGNSA. CDR3 DNA sequence: TGTGCCAGCAGTTTCGGACAGGGCGGGGAAAAACTGTTTTTT. Encoded protein: CASSFGQGGEKLFF. The full variable domain, in which reference TRBV7-2 and TRBJ1-4 provide the parts outside the CDR3, is GAGVSQSPSNKVTEKGKDVELRCDPISGHTALYWYRQSLGQGLEFLIYFQGNSAPDKSGLPSDRFSAERTGGSVSTLTIQRTQQEDSAVYLCASSFGQGGEKLFFGSGTQLSVL.

This chain joins TRBV29-1 and TRBJ2-7, with 9 bases identical to TRBD2. The length of the CDR3 is 15 residues. Trimming took 6 bases from V and 1 from J; bases not matched to a gene: 10. In germline, CDR1 is SQVTM, CDR2 ANQGSEA. The CDR3 nucleotides read TGCAGCGTCTATGGTAGCGGGAGTTGGTCCTACGAGCAGTACTTC. Amino acid sequence: CSVYGSGSWSYEQYF.